The clone carrying this TCR beta chain was detected a few times. What it binds is unknown. Single cDNA molecules in the library carried unique molecular identifiers attached during preparation. Per the authors' pipeline: Samples had a median of 95,638 TCRs, ranging 23,224 to 690,600. Using its own MiXCR run on the RACE reads, TCRdb lists one record per CDR3 protein. The V and J calls were determined by TCRdb, not by the authors. The table shows approximately 110,000 distinct CDR3 sequences, with about a tenth occurring only once. This entry belongs to a study of human T cells and chemical hapten exposure. General observations from the study: With DPC sensitization, TCRs exceeding 1 in 1000 frequency showed no change.

V lost 1 base and J lost 0; bases outside the gene matches: 3. The CDR3 loop spans 16 amino acids. Germline V gene data show CDR1 as SGHTA and CDR2 as FQGNSA. Time point reported: patch test 2, 6 weeks after DPC sensitization. Noted treatment: therapeutic diphenylcyclopropenone sensitization with weekly scalp DPC. The sequences come from whole blood, collected in connection with sensitization to the hapten diphenylcyclopropenone (DPC). The V and J genes are TRBV7-2 and TRBJ2-3; 8 bases are shared with TRBD2. The TCR sequence derives from a woman aged 40-49 years with alopecia areata. Some clones in this sample may be carry-over from other donors' samples. The CDR3 sequence: CASSLVVAGSTDTQYF. In nucleotides, the CDR3 is TGTGCCAGCAGCTTAGTGGTAGCGGGGAGCACAGATACGCAGTATTTT. Full variable domain (outside the CDR3, taken from reference TRBV7-2 and TRBJ2-3): GAGVSQSPSNKVTEKGKDVELRCDPISGHTALYWYRQSLGQGLEFLIYFQGNSAPDKSGLPSDRFSAERTGGSVSTLTIQRTQQEDSAVYLCASSLVVAGSTDTQYFGPGTRLTVL.